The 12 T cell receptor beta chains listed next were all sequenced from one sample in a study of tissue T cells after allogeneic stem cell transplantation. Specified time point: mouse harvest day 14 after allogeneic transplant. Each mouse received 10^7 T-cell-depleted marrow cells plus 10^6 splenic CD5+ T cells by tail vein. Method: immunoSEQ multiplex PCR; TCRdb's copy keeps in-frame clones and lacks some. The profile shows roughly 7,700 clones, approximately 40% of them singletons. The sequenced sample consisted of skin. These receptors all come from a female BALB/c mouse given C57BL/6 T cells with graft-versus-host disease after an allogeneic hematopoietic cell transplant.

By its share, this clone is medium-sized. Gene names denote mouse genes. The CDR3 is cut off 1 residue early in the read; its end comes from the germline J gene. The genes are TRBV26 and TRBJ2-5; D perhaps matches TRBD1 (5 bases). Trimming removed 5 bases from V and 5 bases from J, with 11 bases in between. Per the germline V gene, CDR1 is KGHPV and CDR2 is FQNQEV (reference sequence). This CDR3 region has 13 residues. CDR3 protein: CASSTGGGDTQYF. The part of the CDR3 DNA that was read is TGTGCCAGCAGTACAGGAGGAGGAGACACCCAGTAC.

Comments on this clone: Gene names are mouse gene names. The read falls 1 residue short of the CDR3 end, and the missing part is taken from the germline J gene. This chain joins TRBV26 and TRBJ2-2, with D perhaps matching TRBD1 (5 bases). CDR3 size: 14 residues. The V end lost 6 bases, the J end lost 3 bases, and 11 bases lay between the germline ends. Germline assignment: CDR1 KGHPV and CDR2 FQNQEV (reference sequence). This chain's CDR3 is CASSLAGYTGQLYF. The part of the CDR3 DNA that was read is TGTGCCAGCAGCTTGGCAGGGTACACCGGGCAGCTCTAC.

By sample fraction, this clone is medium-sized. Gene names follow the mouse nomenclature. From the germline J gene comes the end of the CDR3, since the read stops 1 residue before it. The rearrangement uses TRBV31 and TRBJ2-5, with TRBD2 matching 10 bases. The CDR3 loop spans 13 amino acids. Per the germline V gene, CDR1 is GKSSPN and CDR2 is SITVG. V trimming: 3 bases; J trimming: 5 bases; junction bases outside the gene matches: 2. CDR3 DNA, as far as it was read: TGTGCCTGGAGCCGGGACTGGGGAGACACCCAGTAC. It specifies CAWSRDWGDTQY. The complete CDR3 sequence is CAWSRDWGDTQYF.

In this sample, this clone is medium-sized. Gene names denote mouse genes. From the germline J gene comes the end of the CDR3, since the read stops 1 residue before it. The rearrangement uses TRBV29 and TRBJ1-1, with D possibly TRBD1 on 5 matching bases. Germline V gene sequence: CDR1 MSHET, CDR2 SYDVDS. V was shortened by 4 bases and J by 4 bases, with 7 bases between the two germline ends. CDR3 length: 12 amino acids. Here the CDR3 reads CASSSGTTEVFF. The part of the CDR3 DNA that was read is TGTGCTAGCAGTTCCGGGACCACAGAAGTCTTC. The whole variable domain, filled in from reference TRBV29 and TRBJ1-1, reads DMKVTQMPRYLIKRMGENVLLECGQDMSHETMYWYRQDPGLGLQLIYISYDVDSNSEGDIPKGYRVSRKKREHFSLILDSAKTNQTSVYFCASSSGTTEVFFGKGTRLTVV.

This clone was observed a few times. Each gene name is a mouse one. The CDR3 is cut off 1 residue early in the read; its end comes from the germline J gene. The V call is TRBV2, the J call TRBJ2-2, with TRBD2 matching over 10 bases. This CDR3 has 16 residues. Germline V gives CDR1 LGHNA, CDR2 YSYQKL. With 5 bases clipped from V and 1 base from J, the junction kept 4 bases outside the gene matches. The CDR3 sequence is CASSKHWGGNTGQLYF. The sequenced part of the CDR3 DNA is TGTGCCAGCAGCAAGCACTGGGGGGGAAACACCGGGCAGCTCTAC.

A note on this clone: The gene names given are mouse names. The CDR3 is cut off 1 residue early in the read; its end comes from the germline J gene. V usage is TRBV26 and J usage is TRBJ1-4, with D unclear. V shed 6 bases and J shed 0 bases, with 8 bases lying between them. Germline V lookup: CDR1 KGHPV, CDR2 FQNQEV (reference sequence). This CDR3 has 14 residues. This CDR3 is CASSNSLSNERLFF. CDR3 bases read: TGTGCCAGCAGCAACAGCCTTTCCAACGAAAGATTATTT.

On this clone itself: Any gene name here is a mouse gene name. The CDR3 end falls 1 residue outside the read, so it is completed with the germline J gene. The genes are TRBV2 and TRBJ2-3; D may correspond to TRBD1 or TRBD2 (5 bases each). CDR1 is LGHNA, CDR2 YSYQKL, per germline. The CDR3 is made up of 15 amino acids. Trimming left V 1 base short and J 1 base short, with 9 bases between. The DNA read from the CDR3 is TGTGCCAGCAGCCAAGGGGGCGCGCGTGCAGAAACGCTGTAT. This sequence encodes CASSQGGARAETLY. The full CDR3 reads CASSQGGARAETLYF.

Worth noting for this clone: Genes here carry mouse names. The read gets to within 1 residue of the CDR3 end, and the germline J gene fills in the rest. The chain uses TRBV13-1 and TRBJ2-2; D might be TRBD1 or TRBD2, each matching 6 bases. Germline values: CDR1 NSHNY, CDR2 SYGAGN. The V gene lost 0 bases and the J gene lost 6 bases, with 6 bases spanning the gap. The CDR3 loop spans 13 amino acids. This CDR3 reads CASSDGGPGQLYF. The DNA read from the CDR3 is TGTGCCAGCAGTGATGGGGGGCCCGGGCAGCTCTAC.

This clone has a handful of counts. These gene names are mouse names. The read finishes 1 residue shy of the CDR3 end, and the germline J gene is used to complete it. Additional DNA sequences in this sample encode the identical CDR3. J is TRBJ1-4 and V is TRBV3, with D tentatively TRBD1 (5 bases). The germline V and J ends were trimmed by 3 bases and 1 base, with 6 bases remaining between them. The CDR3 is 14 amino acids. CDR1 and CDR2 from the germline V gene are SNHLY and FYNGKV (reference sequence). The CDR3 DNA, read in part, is TGTGCCAGCAGCTTGGACAATTCCAACGAAAGATTATTT. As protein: CASSLDNSNERLF. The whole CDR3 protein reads CASSLDNSNERLFF. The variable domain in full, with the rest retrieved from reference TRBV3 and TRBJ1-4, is GPKVLQIPSHQIIDMGQMVTLNCDPVSNHLYFYWYKQILGQQMEFLVNFYNGKVMEKSKLFKDQFSVERPDGSYFTLKIQPTALEDSAVYFCASSLDNSNERLFFGHGTKLSVL.

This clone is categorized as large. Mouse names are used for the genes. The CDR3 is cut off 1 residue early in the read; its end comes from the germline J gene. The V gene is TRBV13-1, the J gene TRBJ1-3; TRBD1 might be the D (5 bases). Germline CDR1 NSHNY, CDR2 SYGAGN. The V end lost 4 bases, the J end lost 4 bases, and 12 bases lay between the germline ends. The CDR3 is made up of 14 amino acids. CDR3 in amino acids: CASSRGERGNTLYF. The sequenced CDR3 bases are TGTGCCAGCAGTCGAGGGGAGAGAGGAAATACGCTCTAT.

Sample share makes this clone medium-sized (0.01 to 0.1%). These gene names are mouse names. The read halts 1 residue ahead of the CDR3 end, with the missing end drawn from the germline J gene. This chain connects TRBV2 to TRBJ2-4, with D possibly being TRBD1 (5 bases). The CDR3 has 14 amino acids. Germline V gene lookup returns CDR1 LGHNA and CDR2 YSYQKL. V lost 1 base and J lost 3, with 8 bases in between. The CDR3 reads CASSQAGIQNTLYF. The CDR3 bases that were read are TGTGCCAGCAGCCAAGCAGGGATCCAAAACACCTTGTAC. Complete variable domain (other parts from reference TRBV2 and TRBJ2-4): DPKIIQKPKYLVAVTGSEKILICEQYLGHNAMYWYRQSAKKPLEFMFSYSYQKLMDNQTASSRFQPQSSKKNHLDLQITALKPDDSATYFCASSQAGIQNTLYFGAGTRLSVL.

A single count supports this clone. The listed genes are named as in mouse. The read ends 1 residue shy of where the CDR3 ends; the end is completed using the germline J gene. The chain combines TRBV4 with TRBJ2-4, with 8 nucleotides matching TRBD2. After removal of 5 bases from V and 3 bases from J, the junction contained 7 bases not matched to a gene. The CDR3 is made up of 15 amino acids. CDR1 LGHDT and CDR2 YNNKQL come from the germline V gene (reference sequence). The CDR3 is CASSRWGAHQNTLYF. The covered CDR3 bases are TGTGCCAGCAGCCGCTGGGGGGCGCACCAAAACACCTTGTAC.